This T cell receptor (beta chain) was recovered during a study of human T cells and chemical hapten exposure. As for the study in general: Per-sample TCR yields varied mainly from small pooled library volume differences.

This clonotype was seen repeatedly, ten times or more. Its antigen is not known. The study's library attached unique molecular identifiers to single cDNA molecules. TCRdb fed the RACE reads into MiXCR, producing one record per CDR3 protein. The table lists about 40,000 distinct CDR3 sequences, 3% to 4% of them singletons, with about 6.2% in the top ten. Stated time point: patch test 2, 6 weeks after DPC sensitization. The treatment here: therapeutic diphenylcyclopropenone sensitization with weekly scalp DPC. This CDR3 region has 15 residues. Germline-derived CDR1 and CDR2 are DFQATT and SNEGSKA (reference sequence). The J segment lost 6 bases and the V segment lost 5 bases, leaving 12 bases of the junction unmatched. Findings of the study overall: Compared with pre-sensitization or healthy control sets, expanded TCRs clustered more. TCRs whose frequency exceeded 1 in 1000 remained the same following DPC sensitization.

Sequenced here: whole blood, sampled in connection with sensitization to the hapten diphenylcyclopropenone (DPC). The chain carries TRBV20-1 and TRBJ2-7, with 11 nucleotides matching TRBD2. This clonotype was sampled from a man in his forties or fifties with alopecia areata. Some clones in this sample may be carry-over from other donors' samples. CDR3 region: CSAYPTSGSLPEQYF. DNA of the CDR3: TGCAGTGCTTACCCCACTAGCGGGAGTCTCCCCGAGCAGTACTTC.